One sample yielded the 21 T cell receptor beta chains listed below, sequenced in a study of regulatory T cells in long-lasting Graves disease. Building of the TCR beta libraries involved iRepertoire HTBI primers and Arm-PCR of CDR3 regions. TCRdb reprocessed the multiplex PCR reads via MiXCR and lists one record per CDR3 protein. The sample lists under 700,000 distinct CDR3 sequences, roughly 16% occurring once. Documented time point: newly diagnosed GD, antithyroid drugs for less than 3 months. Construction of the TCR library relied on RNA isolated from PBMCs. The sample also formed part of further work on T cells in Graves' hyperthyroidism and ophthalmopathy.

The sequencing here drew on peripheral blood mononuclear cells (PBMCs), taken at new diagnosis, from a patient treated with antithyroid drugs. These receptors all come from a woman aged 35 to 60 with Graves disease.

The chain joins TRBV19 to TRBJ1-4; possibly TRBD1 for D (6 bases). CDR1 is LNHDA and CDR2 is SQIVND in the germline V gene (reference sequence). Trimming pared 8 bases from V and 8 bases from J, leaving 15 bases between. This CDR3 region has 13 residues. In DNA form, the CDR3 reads TGTGCCAGTTTGAACAGGGTAAACGAAAAACTGTTTTTT. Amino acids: CASLNRVNEKLFF. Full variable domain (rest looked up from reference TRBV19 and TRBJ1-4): DGGITQSPKYLFRKEGQNVTLSCEQNLNHDAMYWYRQDPGQGLRLIYYSQIVNDFQKGDIAEGYSVSREKKESFPLTVTSAQKNPTAFYLCASLNRVNEKLFFGSGTQLSVL.

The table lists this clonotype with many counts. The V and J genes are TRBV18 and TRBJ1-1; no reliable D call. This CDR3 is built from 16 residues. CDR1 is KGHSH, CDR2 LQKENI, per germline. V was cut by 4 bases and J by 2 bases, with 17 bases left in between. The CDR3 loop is CASSRSDQTLNTEAFF. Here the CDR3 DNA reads TGTGCCAGCTCACGGAGTGACCAGACATTAAACACTGAAGCTTTCTTT.

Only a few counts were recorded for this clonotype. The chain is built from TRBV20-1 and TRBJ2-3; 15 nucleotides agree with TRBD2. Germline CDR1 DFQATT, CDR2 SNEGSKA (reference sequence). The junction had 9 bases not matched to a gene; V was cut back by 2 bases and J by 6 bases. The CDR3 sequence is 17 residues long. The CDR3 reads CSARFWTSGGAPDTQYF. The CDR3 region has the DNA TGCAGTGCTAGATTCTGGACTAGCGGGGGGGCCCCTGATACGCAGTATTTT.

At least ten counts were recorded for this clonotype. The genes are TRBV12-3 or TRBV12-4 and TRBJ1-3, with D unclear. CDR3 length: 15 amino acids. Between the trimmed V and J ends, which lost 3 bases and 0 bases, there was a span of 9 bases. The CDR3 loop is CASSLGSLSGNTIYF. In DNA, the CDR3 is TGTGCCAGCAGTTTGGGCTCCCTCTCTGGAAACACCATATATTTT.

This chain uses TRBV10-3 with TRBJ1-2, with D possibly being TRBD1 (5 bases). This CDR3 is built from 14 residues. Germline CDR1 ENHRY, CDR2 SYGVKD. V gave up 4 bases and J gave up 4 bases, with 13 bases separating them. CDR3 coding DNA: TGTGCCATCAGTGCGACAGAAGAGGTCTATGGCTACACCTTC. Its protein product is CAISATEEVYGYTF.

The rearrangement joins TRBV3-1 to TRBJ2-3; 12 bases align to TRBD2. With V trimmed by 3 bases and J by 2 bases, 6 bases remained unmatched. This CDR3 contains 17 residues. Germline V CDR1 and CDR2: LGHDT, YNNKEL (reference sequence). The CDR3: CASSHLAGGLVTDTQYF. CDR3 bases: TGTGCCAGCAGCCACCTAGCGGGGGGGCTTGTCACAGATACGCAGTATTTT.

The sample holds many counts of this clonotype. The CDR3 DNA is TGTGCCAGCAGCCGCAGTGGAGGGACTAGCACAGATACGCAGTATTTT. Protein product: CASSRSGGTSTDTQYF. The V gene is TRBV3-1, the J gene TRBJ2-3; D may be TRBD2 (6 bases). This CDR3 comprises 16 residues. CDR1 and CDR2 (germline): LGHDT, YNNKEL (reference sequence). V shed 4 bases and J shed 0 bases, with 14 bases lying between them.

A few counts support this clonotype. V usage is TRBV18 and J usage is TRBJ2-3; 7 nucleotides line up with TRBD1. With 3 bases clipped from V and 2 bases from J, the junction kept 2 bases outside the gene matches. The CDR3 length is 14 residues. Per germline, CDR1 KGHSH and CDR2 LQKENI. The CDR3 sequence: CASSPTGNTDTQYF. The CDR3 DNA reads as TGTGCCAGCTCACCGACAGGGAACACAGATACGCAGTATTTT.

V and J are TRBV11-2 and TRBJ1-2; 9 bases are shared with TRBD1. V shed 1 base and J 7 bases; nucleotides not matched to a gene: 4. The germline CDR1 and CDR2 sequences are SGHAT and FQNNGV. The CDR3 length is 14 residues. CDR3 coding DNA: TGTGCCAGCAGCTTAGCTGGGGACAGGGTTGGCTACACCTTC. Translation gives CASSLAGDRVGYTF.

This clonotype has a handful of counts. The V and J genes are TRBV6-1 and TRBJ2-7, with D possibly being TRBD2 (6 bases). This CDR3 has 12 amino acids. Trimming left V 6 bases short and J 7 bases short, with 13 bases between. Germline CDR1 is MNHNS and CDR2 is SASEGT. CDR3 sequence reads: CASSRGKLEQYF. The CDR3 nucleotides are TGTGCCAGCAGCCGGGGGAAGTTAGAGCAGTACTTC.

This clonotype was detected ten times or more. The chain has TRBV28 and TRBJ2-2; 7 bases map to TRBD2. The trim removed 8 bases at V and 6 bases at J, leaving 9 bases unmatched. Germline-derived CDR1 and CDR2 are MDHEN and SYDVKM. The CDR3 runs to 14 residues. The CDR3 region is CASAWGGGPGELFF. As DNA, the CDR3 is TGTGCCAGCGCTTGGGGGGGTGGACCCGGGGAGCTGTTTTTT.

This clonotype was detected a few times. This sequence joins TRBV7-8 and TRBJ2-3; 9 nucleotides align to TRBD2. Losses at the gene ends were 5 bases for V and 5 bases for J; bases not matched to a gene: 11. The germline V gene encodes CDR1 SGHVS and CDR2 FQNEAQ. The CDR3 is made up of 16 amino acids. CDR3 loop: CASSLLAGDPLDTQYF. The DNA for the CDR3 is TGTGCCAGCAGCCTCTTAGCGGGGGATCCTTTAGATACGCAGTATTTT.

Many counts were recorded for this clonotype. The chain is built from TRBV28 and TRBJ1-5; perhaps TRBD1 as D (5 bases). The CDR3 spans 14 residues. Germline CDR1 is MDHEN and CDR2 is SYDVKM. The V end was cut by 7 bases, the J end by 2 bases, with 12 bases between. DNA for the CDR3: TGTGCCAGCATCGGCGGGGGTGGCAATCAGCCCCAGCATTTT. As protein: CASIGGGGNQPQHF.

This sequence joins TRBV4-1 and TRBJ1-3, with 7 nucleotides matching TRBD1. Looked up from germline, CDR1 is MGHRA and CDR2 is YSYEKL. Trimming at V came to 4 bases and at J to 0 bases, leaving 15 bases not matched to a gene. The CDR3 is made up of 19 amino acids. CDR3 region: CASSPSLKEGASSGNTIYF. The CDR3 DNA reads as TGCGCCAGCAGCCCTTCGCTAAAAGAGGGGGCGAGCTCTGGAAACACCATATATTTT.

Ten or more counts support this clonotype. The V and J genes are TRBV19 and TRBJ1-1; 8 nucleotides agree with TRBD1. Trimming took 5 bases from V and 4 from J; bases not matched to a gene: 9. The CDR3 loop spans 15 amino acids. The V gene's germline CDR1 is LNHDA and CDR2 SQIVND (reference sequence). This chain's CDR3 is CASSSQGAVSTEAFF. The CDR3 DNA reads TGTGCCAGTAGTTCCCAGGGGGCAGTCAGCACTGAAGCTTTCTTT.

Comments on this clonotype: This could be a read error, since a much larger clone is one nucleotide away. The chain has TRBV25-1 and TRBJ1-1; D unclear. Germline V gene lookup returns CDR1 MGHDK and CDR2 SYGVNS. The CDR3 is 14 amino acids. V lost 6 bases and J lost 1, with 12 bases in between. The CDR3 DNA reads TGTGCCAGCAGGAAGGCAAGCCAGAACACTGAAGCTTTCTTT. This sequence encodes CASRKASQNTEAFF.

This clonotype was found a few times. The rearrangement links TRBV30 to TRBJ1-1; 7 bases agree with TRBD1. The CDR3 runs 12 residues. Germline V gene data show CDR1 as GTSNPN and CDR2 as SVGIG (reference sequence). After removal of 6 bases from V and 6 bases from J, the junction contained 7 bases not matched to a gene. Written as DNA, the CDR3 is TGTGCCTGTCACAGGGGTTTGGCTGAAGCTTTCTTT. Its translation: CACHRGLAEAFF.

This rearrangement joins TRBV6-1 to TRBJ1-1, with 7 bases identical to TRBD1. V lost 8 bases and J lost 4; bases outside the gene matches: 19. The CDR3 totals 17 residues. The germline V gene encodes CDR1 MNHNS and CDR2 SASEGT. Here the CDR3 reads CASGAPGNRGRSTEAFF. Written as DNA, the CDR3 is TGTGCCAGCGGAGCGCCTGGTAACAGGGGCAGGAGCACTGAAGCTTTCTTT.

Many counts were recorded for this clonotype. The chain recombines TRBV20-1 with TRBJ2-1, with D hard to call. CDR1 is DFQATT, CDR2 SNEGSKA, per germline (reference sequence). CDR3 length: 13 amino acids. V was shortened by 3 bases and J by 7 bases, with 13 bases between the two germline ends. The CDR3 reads CSARGYVGNEQFF. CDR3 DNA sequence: TGCAGTGCTAGGGGGTACGTGGGGAATGAGCAGTTCTTC.

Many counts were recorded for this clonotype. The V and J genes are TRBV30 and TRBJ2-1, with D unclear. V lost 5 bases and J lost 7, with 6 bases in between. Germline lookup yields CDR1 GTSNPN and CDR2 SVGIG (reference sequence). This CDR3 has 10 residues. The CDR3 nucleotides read TGTGCCTGGGGTAGGAATGAGCAGTTCTTC. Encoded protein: CAWGRNEQFF.

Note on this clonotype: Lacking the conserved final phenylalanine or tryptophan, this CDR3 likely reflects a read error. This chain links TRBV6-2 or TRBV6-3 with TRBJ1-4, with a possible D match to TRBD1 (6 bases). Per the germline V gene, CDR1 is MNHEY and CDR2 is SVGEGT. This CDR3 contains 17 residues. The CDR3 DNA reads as TGTGCCAGCAGTTCCCCTGTCTTGGGGGCAACTAATGGAAAACTGTTTCTT. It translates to CASSSPVLGATNGKLFL.